This section outlines one T cell receptor beta chain sequence together with its context. This entry comes from a study of CD8+ T cells in alopecia areata. The overall study: Treated patients received oral tofacitinib, 5 to 10 mg twice daily.

RNA, once extracted, was reverse transcribed into cDNA for use as the sequencing template. The protocol was immunoSEQ multiplex PCR, while the TCRdb copy is restricted to in-frame clones and leaves out a portion. The table lists approximately 150,000 clones, roughly 50% of them singletons, with more than 6.5% in the top ten. Lesional scalp punch biopsies and peripheral blood came from alopecia areata patients. The length of the CDR3 is 12 residues. Germline V gives CDR1 SGDLS, CDR2 YYNGEE. Trimming removed 3 bases from V and 6 bases from J, with 10 bases in between. This clonotype was sampled from a human donor with alopecia areata. Material for sequencing was CD4+ T cells sorted from blood. The chain is built from TRBV9 and TRBJ2-7; a weak D match, TRBD1 (6 bases). The CDR3 DNA is TGTGCCAGCAGCGGCCAGGGGTCCGAGCAGTACTTC. Translated, it gives CASSGQGSEQYF.